The entry below describes one T cell receptor beta chain. The antigen is undetermined. Of the isolated RNA, all was reverse transcribed, and so the sequenced material was expressed TCRB transcripts. Some clones are missing from TCRdb's copy, which holds only in-frame ones; the method was immunoSEQ multiplex PCR. The profile shows hundreds of thousands of clones, approximately 10% of them singletons. The data were obtained in a study of beta chain features in type 1 diabetes. Study results and caveats: Type 1 diabetes patients had TCRB CDR3s that were shorter (moderately but significantly so) in all four CD4+ subsets.

The CDR3 totals 13 residues. Trimming left V 6 bases short and J 5 bases short, with 16 bases between. The germline CDR1 and CDR2 sequences are SQVTM and ANQGSEA. The chain couples TRBV29-1 to TRBJ2-5; TRBD2 might be the D (7 bases). The TCR was taken from a man in his thirties or forties with type 1 diabetes. The sequenced sample consisted of naive CD4+ T cells from blood. For the CDR3, the DNA is TGCAGCGTCCACTCGGGGGGCTGGGAGACCCAGTACTTC. Translated, it gives CSVHSGGWETQYF. The whole variable domain, remainder taken from reference TRBV29-1 and TRBJ2-5, is SAVISQKPSRDICQRGTSLTIQCQVDSQVTMMFWYRQQPGQSLTLIATANQGSEATYESGFVIDKFPISRPNLTFSTLTVSNMSPEDSSIYLCSVHSGGWETQYFGPGTRLLVL.